The 30 T cell receptor beta chains reported below all come from one sample, sequenced in a study of shared clonotypes between healthy human individuals. Data came from immunoSEQ multiplex PCR; TCRdb stores just in-frame clones and leaves some out. Of approximately 1,000,000 clones in the sample, about 84% were seen once. The sequencing input was memory CD4+ T cells from PBMCs. Subset noted: CD45RA-negative fraction. These receptor sequences come from a young man in good health. Some clones in this sample may be carry-over from other donors' samples.

The chain recombines TRBV28 with TRBJ2-1; 7 nucleotides agree with TRBD2. CDR3 length equals 19 residues. The germline gives CDR1 MDHEN, CDR2 SYDVKM. The J segment lost 0 bases and the V segment lost 5 bases, leaving 16 bases of the junction unmatched. For the CDR3, the DNA is TGTGCCAGCAGTCCCCTTAAAATTACTAGCGAGAGCTCCTACAATGAGCAGTTCTTC. Translated, it gives CASSPLKITSESSYNEQFF.

This clone showed up just once. The genes are TRBV7-9 and TRBJ2-5; D ambiguous. CDR3 size: 13 residues. Germline V gene data show CDR1 as SEHNR and CDR2 as FQNEAQ (reference sequence). Trimming removed 1 base from V and 4 bases from J, with 7 bases in between. CDR3 in amino acids: CASSLVVGETQYF. The CDR3 DNA reads TGTGCCAGCAGCTTAGTGGTTGGAGAGACCCAGTACTTC.

J is TRBJ2-3 and V is TRBV13, with a weak D call TRBD1 (6 bases). This CDR3 has 15 residues. Germline loops: CDR1 PRHDT, CDR2 FYEKMQ (reference sequence). V dropped 5 bases and J dropped 2 bases, with 14 bases sitting between them. The CDR3 is CASSIRGFSTDTQYF. In DNA, the CDR3 is TGTGCCAGCAGCATAAGGGGGTTCTCCACAGATACGCAGTATTTT.

This chain uses TRBV7-2 with TRBJ2-3, with D uncertain. The CDR3 spans 14 residues. The V and J ends lost 1 base and 13 bases respectively, with 18 bases between them. Germline CDR1 SGHTA, CDR2 FQGNSA. CDR3 residues: CASSLGPGRSLKYF. For the CDR3, the DNA is TGTGCCAGCAGCTTAGGTCCCGGACGTTCCTTGAAGTATTTT.

The V and J genes are TRBV29-1 and TRBJ2-7; the D gene is possibly TRBD1 (5 bases). The CDR3 covers 14 residues. Trimming cost V 6 bases and J 0 bases, with 15 bases left between them. Germline-derived CDR1 and CDR2 are SQVTM and ANQGSEA. The CDR3: CSVRTGQVSYEQYF. The CDR3 DNA is TGCAGCGTGCGTACAGGCCAGGTCTCCTACGAGCAGTACTTC.

This chain's CDR3 is CASSIAGDEKLFF. The CDR3 DNA reads as TGTGCCAGTAGTATTGCAGGGGATGAAAAACTGTTTTTT. The V gene is TRBV19, the J gene TRBJ1-4; perhaps TRBD1 as D (6 bases). Looked up from germline, CDR1 is LNHDA and CDR2 is SQIVND (reference sequence). V was clipped by 3 bases and J by 6 bases, with 8 bases between them. The CDR3 has 13 residues.

The V call is TRBV5-1, the J call TRBJ2-1, with D possibly matching TRBD1 (6 bases). The CDR3 is 16 amino acids. Germline values: CDR1 SGHRS, CDR2 YFSETQ. Trimming shortened V by 0 bases and J by 6 bases, and 16 bases separated the two germline ends. CDR3 in amino acids: CASSLEGHGIVNEQFF. Written as DNA, the CDR3 is TGCGCCAGCAGCTTGGAGGGACACGGGATAGTCAATGAGCAGTTCTTC. The full variable domain, with the rest looked up from reference TRBV5-1 and TRBJ2-1, is KAGVTQTPRYLIKTRGQQVTLSCSPISGHRSVSWYQQTPGQGLQFLFEYFSETQRNKGNFPGRFSGRQFSNSRSEMNVSTLELGDSALYLCASSLEGHGIVNEQFFGPGTRLTVL.

J is TRBJ2-3 and V is TRBV10-3; maybe TRBD2 (6 bases). CDR3 size: 16 residues. Germline V gives CDR1 ENHRY, CDR2 SYGVKD. Deletions cut 0 bases from V and 1 base from J, with 11 bases between. The CDR3 here is CAISESRGGRTDTQYF. The CDR3 bases are TGTGCCATCAGTGAGTCCCGGGGAGGCCGCACAGATACGCAGTATTTT.

The gene calls are TRBV9 and TRBJ2-5; TRBD1 agrees at 11 bases. V was pared by 4 bases and J by 3 bases, with 8 bases of the junction left unmatched. Per germline, CDR1 SGDLS and CDR2 YYNGEE. The CDR3 consists of 16 residues. This CDR3 is CASSRRTGGVEETQYF. CDR3 DNA: TGTGCCAGCAGCAGAAGGACAGGGGGCGTGGAAGAGACCCAGTACTTC.

For this clone: Other DNA sequences in this specimen translate into the identical CDR3. The chain has TRBV7-8 and TRBJ1-3; no firm D call. V lost 1 base to trimming and J lost 4 bases, with 2 bases between them. CDR1 is SGHVS, CDR2 FQNEAQ, per germline. This CDR3 is built from 12 residues. CDR3 region: CASSLVGNTIYF. CDR3 DNA sequence: TGTGCCAGCAGCTTAGTCGGAAACACCATATATTTT.

The V gene is TRBV11-2, the J gene TRBJ2-3; D remains ambiguous. Per germline, CDR1 SGHAT and CDR2 FQNNGV. The CDR3 is 14 amino acids. The V gene lost 0 bases and the J gene lost 6 bases, with 10 bases spanning the gap. The CDR3 DNA reads as TGTGCCAGCAGCTTAGATCTGACCGTGGATACGCAGTATTTT. Its translation is CASSLDLTVDTQYF.

This chain joins TRBV7-2 and TRBJ2-4, with no clear D. CDR3 length: 15 residues. The V gene lost 1 base and the J gene lost 2 bases, with 9 bases spanning the gap. In germline, CDR1 is SGHTA, CDR2 FQGNSA. The CDR3 spells CASSLDRAPKNIQYF. The CDR3 DNA sequence: TGTGCCAGCAGCTTAGACCGGGCCCCCAAAAACATTCAGTACTTC.

The CDR3 is CASSLGGHREIGETQYF. The DNA of the CDR3 is TGCGCCAGCAGCTTGGGGGGGCACAGGGAAATAGGAGAGACCCAGTACTTC. The chain has TRBV5-1 and TRBJ2-5; possibly TRBD1 for D (6 bases). Per germline, CDR1 SGHRS and CDR2 YFSETQ. The V end was cut by 0 bases, the J end by 4 bases, with 19 bases between. The CDR3 has 17 residues.

This clone was counted once. The chain is built from TRBV4-1 and TRBJ2-2; D gene ambiguous. This CDR3 contains 16 residues. Germline assignment: CDR1 MGHRA and CDR2 YSYEKL. Trimming left V 6 bases short and J 0 bases short, with 14 bases between. The CDR3 sequence is CASSPFSVANTGELFF. Here the CDR3 DNA reads TGCGCCAGCAGTCCCTTCTCTGTTGCGAACACCGGGGAGCTGTTTTTT.

CDR3 bases: TGTGCCAGCAGCTTCGCGGGGGGTTACGAGCAGTACTTC. Translating gives CASSFAGGYEQYF. V usage is TRBV7-2 and J usage is TRBJ2-7, with 8 bases matching TRBD2. In germline, CDR1 is SGHTA, CDR2 FQGNSA. J lost 4 bases, V lost 3 bases, and 2 bases had no gene match. This CDR3 comprises 13 residues. Combining the CDR3 with reference TRBV7-2 and TRBJ2-7 gives the whole variable domain GAGVSQSPSNKVTEKGKDVELRCDPISGHTALYWYRQSLGQGLEFLIYFQGNSAPDKSGLPSDRFSAERTGGSVSTLTIQRTQQEDSAVYLCASSFAGGYEQYFGPGTRLTVT.

The V gene is TRBV7-2, the J gene TRBJ1-1; TRBD1 aligns across 8 bases. There are 15 residues in the CDR3. Germline values: CDR1 SGHTA, CDR2 FQGNSA. Trimming cost V 3 bases and J 3 bases; bases outside gene matches: 6. This CDR3 is CASSFPTGADTEAFF. In DNA, the CDR3 is TGTGCCAGCAGCTTTCCGACAGGGGCTGACACTGAAGCTTTCTTT. The full variable domain, with the rest looked up from reference TRBV7-2 and TRBJ1-1, is GAGVSQSPSNKVTEKGKDVELRCDPISGHTALYWYRQSLGQGLEFLIYFQGNSAPDKSGLPSDRFSAERTGGSVSTLTIQRTQQEDSAVYLCASSFPTGADTEAFFGQGTRLTVV.

This chain connects TRBV18 to TRBJ2-7, with D perhaps matching TRBD1 (6 bases). V lost 3 bases to trimming and J lost 6 bases, with 15 bases between them. Germline-derived CDR1 and CDR2 are KGHSH and LQKENI. The CDR3 extends over 14 amino acids. CDR3 sequence reads: CASSPNRVVGEQYF. The CDR3 DNA is TGTGCCAGCTCACCGAACAGGGTGGTAGGCGAGCAGTACTTC.

This chain uses TRBV19 with TRBJ2-7; 9 positions agree with TRBD1. Trimming took 11 bases from V and 2 from J; bases not matched to a gene: 7. The germline CDR1 and CDR2 sequences are LNHDA and SQIVND (reference sequence). The CDR3 extends over 13 amino acids. CDR3 protein: CASKDRGTYEQYF. As DNA, the CDR3 is TGTGCCTCAAAGGACAGGGGCACCTACGAGCAGTACTTC.

This sequence joins TRBV7-3 and TRBJ2-1; 7 bases align to TRBD2. The length of the CDR3 is 12 residues. Losses at the gene ends were 2 bases for V and 12 bases for J; bases not matched to a gene: 4. Germline V gives CDR1 SGHTA, CDR2 FQGTGA. The CDR3 protein is CASSLAGEGQFF. The CDR3 DNA follows: TGTGCCAGCAGCTTAGCGGGAGAAGGGCAGTTCTTC.

The chain is built from TRBV28 and TRBJ1-2, with D perhaps matching TRBD1 (5 bases). The germline gives CDR1 MDHEN, CDR2 SYDVKM. The CDR3 loop spans 15 amino acids. Trimming left V 6 bases short and J 8 bases short, with 22 bases between. The chain's CDR3 is CASSDPSGAGLGYTF. In nucleotides, the CDR3 is TGTGCCAGCAGCGACCCCTCCGGGGCAGGGCTCGGCTACACCTTC.

This sequence joins TRBV27 and TRBJ2-7; D is undetermined. The V gene lost 4 bases and the J gene lost 6 bases, with 16 bases spanning the gap. Germline values: CDR1 MNHEY, CDR2 SMNVEV (reference sequence). The CDR3 has 14 residues. In DNA, the CDR3 is TGTGCCAGCAGTTCCGCGAGCAACCTCCGCGAGCAGTACTTC. Protein sequence: CASSSASNLREQYF.

The CDR3 here is CASSVAMAGIPGANVLTF. CDR3 nucleotides: TGTGCCAGCAGCGTAGCTATGGCGGGGATCCCCGGGGCCAACGTCCTGACTTTC. V and J are TRBV9 and TRBJ2-6, with D perhaps matching TRBD2 (6 bases). Germline V lookup: CDR1 SGDLS, CDR2 YYNGEE. Between the trimmed V and J ends, which lost 0 bases and 4 bases, there was a span of 17 bases. This CDR3 has 18 residues.

This CDR3 is CASTEVLYGTEAFF. The CDR3 coding sequence is TGTGCCAGCACTGAGGTGTTATATGGCACTGAAGCTTTCTTT. This chain joins TRBV2 and TRBJ1-1; no clear D. The V end lost 7 bases, the J end lost 4 bases, and 16 bases lay between the germline ends. The CDR3 runs 14 residues. The germline V gene has CDR1 SNHLY and CDR2 FYNNEI.

Comment on this clone: Within the sample, other DNA sequences also encode this same CDR3. The CDR3 region is CASSFRGQPTEAFF. The DNA for the CDR3 is TGTGCCAGCAGTTTTAGGGGGCAGCCTACTGAAGCTTTCTTT. The rearrangement uses TRBV27 and TRBJ1-1, with TRBD1 identical over 7 bases. CDR3 length: 14 amino acids. The V gene end was trimmed by 3 bases and the J gene end by 5 bases; junction bases not matched to a gene: 6. Germline CDR1 and CDR2: MNHEY and SMNVEV (reference sequence).

The chain couples TRBV5-5 to TRBJ2-7; 15 nucleotides align to TRBD2. The CDR3 has 17 residues. The V and J ends lost 0 bases and 3 bases, in that order; junction bases with no gene match: 4. Germline CDR1 SGHKS, CDR2 YYEKEE (reference sequence). CDR3 region: CASSLGTSGRALYEQYF. CDR3 nucleotide sequence: TGTGCCAGCAGCTTGGGGACTAGCGGGAGGGCCCTCTACGAGCAGTACTTC.

The chain is built from TRBV5-1 and TRBJ2-7; no clear D gene. The CDR3 has 14 amino acids. The ends were cut back, 0 bases at V and 0 bases at J, with 7 bases in the middle. From germline, CDR1 is SGHRS and CDR2 YFSETQ. For the CDR3, the DNA is TGCGCCAGCAGCTTGGTCTTACCCTCCTACGAGCAGTACTTC. This sequence encodes CASSLVLPSYEQYF. Drawing the rest from reference TRBV5-1 and TRBJ2-7, the complete variable domain is KAGVTQTPRYLIKTRGQQVTLSCSPISGHRSVSWYQQTPGQGLQFLFEYFSETQRNKGNFPGRFSGRQFSNSRSEMNVSTLELGDSALYLCASSLVLPSYEQYFGPGTRLTVT.

V and J are TRBV5-5 and TRBJ2-1; 9 bases are shared with TRBD1. The germline V gene encodes CDR1 SGHKS and CDR2 YYEKEE (reference sequence). V gave up 3 bases and J gave up 7 bases; unmatched junction bases: 8. There are 15 residues in the CDR3. The CDR3 protein is CASSSGTGYENEQFF. The CDR3 region has the DNA TGTGCCAGCAGCTCGGGGACAGGGTATGAGAATGAGCAGTTCTTC.

Worth noting for this clone: The sample carries other DNA sequences with the same CDR3. This chain joins TRBV7-2 and TRBJ2-5; D possibly corresponds to TRBD1 (7 bases). This CDR3 spans 14 amino acids. V lost 6 bases to trimming and J lost 1 base, with 12 bases between them. The germline CDR1 and CDR2 sequences are SGHTA and FQGNSA. The CDR3 loop reads CASSFQGGQETQYF. CDR3 DNA sequence: TGTGCCAGCAGTTTTCAGGGGGGCCAAGAGACCCAGTACTTC.

This clone turned up a few times. The V call is TRBV7-9, the J call TRBJ2-1, with D possibly matching TRBD2 (6 bases). Trimming cost V 5 bases and J 7 bases, with 15 bases left between them. CDR1 is SEHNR and CDR2 is FQNEAQ in the germline V gene (reference sequence). The CDR3 extends over 14 amino acids. DNA of the CDR3: TGTGCCAGCAGCCCGACGACTAGGTCAAATGAGCAGTTCTTC. As protein: CASSPTTRSNEQFF.

Written as DNA, the CDR3 is TGTGCCAGCAGCGCTCAGGGATACGAGCAGTTCTTC. Its translation is CASSAQGYEQFF. The V and J genes are TRBV11-2 and TRBJ2-1, with D possibly being TRBD1 (5 bases). CDR1 and CDR2 from the germline V gene are SGHAT and FQNNGV. V dropped 5 bases and J dropped 10 bases, with 12 bases sitting between them. The CDR3 loop spans 12 amino acids.